The 11 T cell receptor beta chains presented below share a single source sample, sequenced in a study of T cells in Graves' hyperthyroidism and ophthalmopathy. Amplified TCR beta CDR3 regions derived from RNA transcripts. The HTBI primer set served for first-round RT-PCR of the TCR CDR3. TCRdb analysed the multiplex PCR reads with MiXCR anew, one entry per CDR3 protein. The data hold approximately 700,000 distinct CDR3 sequences, with over 15% observed a single time. Sequenced sample: blood. These receptors were taken from a man aged 18-30 years with Graves' hyperthyroidism.

Ten or more counts support this clonotype. The V gene is TRBV20-1, the J gene TRBJ2-3; D is perhaps TRBD1 (5 bases). Germline CDR1 DFQATT, CDR2 SNEGSKA (reference sequence). Trimming stripped 3 bases from V and 5 bases from J, with 18 bases between. The CDR3 is 15 residues long. Here the CDR3 reads CSASHPGYRVDTQYF. The CDR3 DNA is TGCAGTGCTAGTCACCCAGGGTATAGGGTAGATACGCAGTATTTT.

This clonotype was found many times. The chain has TRBV30 and TRBJ1-1; D gene ambiguous. Trimming shortened V by 5 bases and J by 0 bases, and 10 bases separated the two germline ends. The CDR3 runs to 13 residues. The germline V gene encodes CDR1 GTSNPN and CDR2 SVGIG (reference sequence). In DNA, the CDR3 is TGTGCCTGGGCCAATTCACTGAACACTGAAGCTTTCTTT. It encodes CAWANSLNTEAFF. Complete variable domain (other parts from reference TRBV30 and TRBJ1-1): SQTIHQWPATLVQPVGSPLSLECTVEGTSNPNLYWYRQAAGRGLQLLFYSVGIGQISSEVPQNLSASRPQDRQFILSSKKLLLSDSGFYLCAWANSLNTEAFFGQGTRLTVV.

The sample holds many counts of this clonotype. The gene calls are TRBV28 and TRBJ2-1; D gene uncertain. Germline V gives CDR1 MDHEN, CDR2 SYDVKM. The germline V and J ends were trimmed by 2 bases and 2 bases, with 13 bases remaining between them. This CDR3 has 16 residues. In nucleotides, the CDR3 is TGTGCCAGCAGTTTAGGTAGCTCTCTTACCTACAATGAGCAGTTCTTC. This codes for CASSLGSSLTYNEQFF.

The chain combines TRBV15 with TRBJ1-5; maybe TRBD1 (6 bases). Trimming left V 0 bases short and J 0 bases short, with 27 bases between. The CDR3 runs 22 residues. Germline V lookup: CDR1 LNHNV, CDR2 YYDKDF (reference sequence). The CDR3 region is CATSRDRRLAGTPDNSNQPQHF. In DNA, the CDR3 is TGTGCCACCAGCAGAGATAGGAGACTGGCCGGGACACCTGATAATAGCAATCAGCCCCAGCATTTT.

This clonotype showed up just a few times. The CDR3 bases are TGTGCCAGCAGGAAAAGAAAGGGGCAGTTCTTC. It translates to CASRKRKGQFF. The J gene is TRBJ2-1, the V gene TRBV12-3 or TRBV12-4; no definite D call. CDR3 length: 11 amino acids. Trimming took off 6 bases at V and 12 bases at J, with 12 bases between the two ends.

This clonotype was observed many times. V is TRBV24-1 and J is TRBJ1-1, with a possible D match to TRBD1 (6 bases). V was cut by 4 bases and J by 5 bases, with 10 bases left in between. This CDR3 spans 13 amino acids. Germline V gene lookup returns CDR1 KGHDR and CDR2 SFDVKD. CDR3 sequence reads: CATSEGGKTEAFF. CDR3 DNA: TGTGCCACCAGTGAAGGGGGAAAAACTGAAGCTTTCTTT.

This clonotype was counted many times. This sequence joins TRBV28 and TRBJ2-3; D is unresolved. This CDR3 comprises 13 residues. The V end lost 4 bases, the J end lost 5 bases, and 10 bases lay between the germline ends. The germline gives CDR1 MDHEN, CDR2 SYDVKM. CDR3 sequence (DNA): TGTGCCAGCAGTTCCCCGCTCAGAGATACGCAGTATTTT. Its protein product is CASSSPLRDTQYF.

This clonotype was counted at least ten times. The rearrangement links TRBV4-1 to TRBJ2-7; TRBD1 aligns across 7 bases. The CDR3 contains 15 residues. V was pared by 1 base and J by 2 bases, with 5 bases of the junction left unmatched. CDR1 MGHRA and CDR2 YSYEKL come from the germline V gene. CDR3: CASSQGQGLTYEQYF. As DNA, the CDR3 is TGCGCCAGCAGCCAAGGACAGGGCCTCACCTACGAGCAGTACTTC.

This clonotype was counted at least ten times. V gene TRBV4-2 combines with J gene TRBJ2-2; TRBD2 agrees at 10 bases. This CDR3 has 18 residues. Germline loops: CDR1 LGHNA, CDR2 YNFKEQ. J lost 2 bases, V lost 0 bases, and 6 bases had no gene match. CDR3 bases: TGTGCCAGCAGCCAAGATAAAGGACTAGCGGTTAACACCGGGGAGCTGTTTTTT. This encodes CASSQDKGLAVNTGELFF.

This clonotype turned up a few times. This chain uses TRBV29-1 with TRBJ2-1, with 8 bases aligning to TRBD2. The CDR3 has 14 residues. Germline CDR1 and CDR2: SQVTM and ANQGSEA. The V gene end was trimmed by 4 bases and the J gene end by 3 bases; junction bases not matched to a gene: 5. CDR3 residues: CSVVTGGIYNEQFF. CDR3 nucleotide sequence: TGCAGCGTTGTAACGGGAGGGATCTACAATGAGCAGTTCTTC.

This rearrangement joins TRBV20-1 to TRBJ1-1; 7 bases are shared with TRBD1. The CDR3 is 13 amino acids. The germline V gene has CDR1 DFQATT and CDR2 SNEGSKA (reference sequence). Trimming took 5 bases from V and 4 from J; bases not matched to a gene: 7. In nucleotides, the CDR3 is TGCAGTGCTGGACGAAGGGGGCCCACTGAAGCTTTCTTT. Translating gives CSAGRRGPTEAFF.